These 8 T cell receptor beta chains originate from one sample sequenced in a study of molecular identifiers for immune sequencing clone quantification. TCRdb ran MiXCR on the PCR reads and lists one entry per CDR3 protein. The sample lists about 320,000 distinct CDR3 sequences, roughly a fifth occurring once. Sequencing was done on a sample of naive CD8+ T cells from blood, with Jurkat cell RNA spiked in. Described subset: FACS-sorted CD8+CD4-CCR7+CD45RA+ naive T cells. These receptors were obtained from a human donor in good health. Some libraries in this study had Jurkat cell RNA spiked in.

This clonotype has at least ten counts. V and J are TRBV28 and TRBJ2-7; 8 nucleotides align to TRBD2. Trimming removed 5 bases from V and 3 bases from J; junction bases left unmatched: 6. Looked up from germline, CDR1 is MDHEN and CDR2 is SYDVKM. The CDR3 covers 14 residues. Here the CDR3 DNA reads TGTGCCAGCAGTCCCGGGGGGGACTACTACGAGCAGTACTTC. Translated: CASSPGGDYYEQYF.

This clonotype has a count of ten or more. The chain uses TRBV12-3 or TRBV12-4 and TRBJ2-3, with D unresolved. This CDR3 has 17 residues. With 2 bases removed from V and 4 bases from J, the gap between germline ends came to 19 bases. The CDR3 nucleotides are TGTGCCAGCAGTTTATCCGCGTCCGCGGATAGGGCAGATACGCAGTATTTT. Its protein product is CASSLSASADRADTQYF.

The rearrangement links TRBV3-1 to TRBJ2-1, with 13 nucleotides matching TRBD2. Trimming removed 1 base from V and 8 bases from J; junction bases left unmatched: 11. CDR1 LGHDT and CDR2 YNNKEL come from the germline V gene (reference sequence). CDR3 length: 18 residues. The CDR3 protein is CASSQGLLTSGRGHEQFF. DNA for the CDR3: TGTGCCAGCAGCCAAGGCCTCCTCACTAGCGGGAGGGGCCATGAGCAGTTCTTC.

In this sample, this clonotype turned up many times. The chain is built from TRBV9 and TRBJ1-3; 7 nucleotides match TRBD1. Trimming at V came to 3 bases and at J to 8 bases, leaving 11 bases not matched to a gene. Germline values: CDR1 SGDLS, CDR2 YYNGEE. The CDR3 runs 15 residues. This CDR3 reads CASSGNRDSYDTIYF. DNA of the CDR3: TGTGCCAGCAGCGGGAACCGGGACAGTTACGACACCATATATTTT.

This clonotype was counted only a few times. The chain couples TRBV7-9 to TRBJ2-5; D ambiguous. There are 13 residues in the CDR3. The V gene lost 1 base and the J gene lost 7 bases, with 10 bases spanning the gap. The germline CDR1 and CDR2 sequences are SEHNR and FQNEAQ (reference sequence). This CDR3 reads CASSLVSYPTQYF. Here the CDR3 DNA reads TGTGCCAGCAGCTTAGTCAGCTACCCGACCCAGTACTTC.

At least ten counts were recorded for this clonotype. This chain links TRBV30 with TRBJ2-5, with D unresolved. Trimming removed 2 bases from V and 5 bases from J, with 12 bases in between. Germline V gene sequence: CDR1 GTSNPN, CDR2 SVGIG (reference sequence). This CDR3 is 13 amino acids long. In DNA form, the CDR3 reads TGTGCCTGGAGTTTGGATAGAGGCGAGACCCAGTACTTC. The encoded protein is CAWSLDRGETQYF. Filled out from reference TRBV30 and TRBJ2-5, the complete variable domain reads SQTIHQWPATLVQPVGSPLSLECTVEGTSNPNLYWYRQAAGRGLQLLFYSVGIGQISSEVPQNLSASRPQDRQFILSSKKLLLSDSGFYLCAWSLDRGETQYFGPGTRLLVL.

This clonotype was seen repeatedly, ten times or more. CDR3 coding DNA: TGTGCCAAGTCAAACGGGACCACCTACAATGAGCAGTTCTTC. It is translated as CAKSNGTTYNEQFF. The genes are TRBV12-3 or TRBV12-4 and TRBJ2-1; the D call may be TRBD1 or TRBD2 (5 bases each). Trimming removed 10 bases from V and 2 bases from J, with 15 bases in between. This CDR3 has 14 amino acids.

The rearrangement joins TRBV7-9 to TRBJ2-3; unclear D gene. V lost 5 bases and J 9 bases, leaving 15 bases between the germline ends. Germline values: CDR1 SEHNR, CDR2 FQNEAQ (reference sequence). The CDR3 extends over 13 amino acids. Here the CDR3 reads CASSRPISETQYF. The DNA for the CDR3 is TGTGCCAGCAGCCGCCCGATAAGCGAAACGCAGTATTTT.